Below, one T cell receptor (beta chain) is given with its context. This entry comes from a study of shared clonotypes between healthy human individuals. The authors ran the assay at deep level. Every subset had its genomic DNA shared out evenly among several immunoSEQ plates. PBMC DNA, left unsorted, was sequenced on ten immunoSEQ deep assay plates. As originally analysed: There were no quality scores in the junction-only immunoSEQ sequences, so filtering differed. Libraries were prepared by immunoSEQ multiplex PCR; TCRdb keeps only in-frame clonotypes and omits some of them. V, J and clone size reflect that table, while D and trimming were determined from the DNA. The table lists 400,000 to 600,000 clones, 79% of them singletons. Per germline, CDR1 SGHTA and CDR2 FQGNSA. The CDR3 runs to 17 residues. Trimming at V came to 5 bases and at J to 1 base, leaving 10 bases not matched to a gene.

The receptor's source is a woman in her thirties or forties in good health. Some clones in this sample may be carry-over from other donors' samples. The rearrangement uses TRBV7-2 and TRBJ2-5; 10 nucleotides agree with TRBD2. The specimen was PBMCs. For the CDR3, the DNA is TGTGCCAGCAGCCCGAGGGGAAGCGGGAGGGCCCAAGAGACCCAGTACTTC. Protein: CASSPRGSGRAQETQYF.